The next 19 T cell receptor beta chains were all read from a single sample in a study of T cells in Graves' hyperthyroidism and ophthalmopathy. Researchers amplified the TCR beta CDR3 regions from RNA transcripts. HTBI primers were used for first-round RT-PCR of the TCR CDR3. TCRdb reanalysed the multiplex PCR reads using MiXCR and keeps one entry per CDR3 protein. The sample has under 400,000 distinct CDR3 sequences, roughly 18% seen once; the top ten hold around 50%. The sample taken for sequencing was blood. Receptors were obtained from a woman aged 45-59 years with Graves' hyperthyroidism.

In this sample, this clonotype turned up many times. The chain employs TRBV6-5 and TRBJ2-1; 9 bases match TRBD1. V lost 1 base, J lost 8 bases, and 6 bases stayed unmatched. From germline, CDR1 is MNHEY and CDR2 SVGAGI. CDR3 length: 15 residues. The CDR3 DNA reads as TGTGCCAGCAGTTACTTCGGGACAGGGCCCGATGAGCAGTTCTTC. Translation gives CASSYFGTGPDEQFF.

In regard to this clonotype: This sequence may be a read error, since a much larger clone differs from it by one base. The chain uses TRBV7-2 and TRBJ2-1; a weak D match, TRBD2 (7 bases). The CDR3 spans 19 residues. V lost 1 base, J lost 6 bases, and 25 bases lay in between. Germline CDR1 SGHTA, CDR2 FQGNSA. The CDR3 is CASSLGVSGGVHLSNEQFF. CDR3 nucleotides: TGTGCCAGCAGCTTAGGCGTCTCGGGGGGCGTCCACCTCTCCAATGAGCAGTTCTTC.

The chain is built from TRBV5-1 and TRBJ2-2; 13 bases align to TRBD2. The germline V gene encodes CDR1 SGHRS and CDR2 YFSETQ. The length of the CDR3 is 16 residues. The J segment lost 6 bases and the V segment lost 4 bases, leaving 6 bases of the junction unmatched. DNA for the CDR3: TGCGCCAGCAGCCCGGGACTAGCGGGAACTGCCGGGGAGCTGTTTTTT. This translates into CASSPGLAGTAGELFF.

Concerning this clonotype itself: With a much larger clone just one base away, this may be a read error. The chain employs TRBV7-9 and TRBJ1-4; D is possibly TRBD1 (5 bases). Trimming shortened V by 1 base and J by 7 bases, and 10 bases separated the two germline ends. Per the germline V gene, CDR1 is SEHNR and CDR2 is FQNEAQ (reference sequence). CDR3 length: 14 residues. CDR3 loop: CASSLGPGREKLFF. The CDR3 DNA reads TGTGCCAGCAGCTTAGGCCCAGGGCGTGAAAAACTGTTTTTT.

In this sample, this clonotype turned up many times. The chain uses TRBV5-1 and TRBJ2-5; the match to TRBD2 covers 14 bases. V gave up 1 base and J gave up 3 bases; unmatched junction bases: 2. Germline V gene sequence: CDR1 SGHRS, CDR2 YFSETQ. This CDR3 spans 16 amino acids. This CDR3 reads CASSLLGLAGEETQYF. In nucleotides, the CDR3 is TGCGCCAGCAGCTTGTTGGGACTAGCGGGGGAAGAGACCCAGTACTTC. The complete variable domain, with remaining parts taken from reference TRBV5-1 and TRBJ2-5, reads KAGVTQTPRYLIKTRGQQVTLSCSPISGHRSVSWYQQTPGQGLQFLFEYFSETQRNKGNFPGRFSGRQFSNSRSEMNVSTLELGDSALYLCASSLLGLAGEETQYFGPGTRLLVL.

This clonotype was seen ten or more times. The rearrangement joins TRBV7-3 to TRBJ2-1, with 9 bases aligning to TRBD2. Germline V CDR1 and CDR2: SGHTA, FQGTGA. The CDR3 extends over 18 amino acids. V was pared by 0 bases and J by 5 bases, with 11 bases of the junction left unmatched. CDR3 coding DNA: TGTGCCAGCAGCTTAACGGGGGGACTAGCTGGGGGAAACAATGAGCAGTTCTTC. Protein: CASSLTGGLAGGNNEQFF.

The genes are TRBV11-2 and TRBJ1-3; D not resolved. Trimming removed 1 base at V and 4 bases at J, with 5 bases between. The CDR3 runs to 13 residues. The germline V gene encodes CDR1 SGHAT and CDR2 FQNNGV. The CDR3 region is CASSLGRGNTIYF. The CDR3 bases are TGTGCCAGCAGCTTAGGTCGCGGAAACACCATATATTTT.

The chain combines TRBV19 with TRBJ2-7; no reliable D call. The CDR3 is 13 amino acids. CDR1 and CDR2 (germline): LNHDA, SQIVND (reference sequence). V lost 3 bases, J lost 1 base, and 7 bases lay in between. The CDR3 DNA reads as TGTGCCAGTAGTATCTTTCCGTCCTACGAGCAGTACTTC. Its protein product is CASSIFPSYEQYF.

A few counts support this clonotype. A much larger clone is a single base away; this may be a read error. The rearrangement joins TRBV7-2 to TRBJ1-1; perhaps TRBD1 as D (5 bases). CDR1 and CDR2 (germline): SGHTA, FQGNSA. The CDR3 length is 15 residues. For the CDR3, the DNA is TGTGCCAGCGGCTTGACGCAGGGAGGGAACACTGAAGCTTTCTTT. Its protein is CASGLTQGGNTEAFF.

This clonotype has only a few counts. CDR3 DNA: TGTGCCAGCAGCTTGACGTTAAATGAGCAGTTCTTC. It encodes CASSLTLNEQFF. The chain uses TRBV5-6 and TRBJ2-1; D gene uncertain. The V end was cut by 1 base, the J end by 7 bases, with 6 bases between. The CDR3 covers 12 residues. Looked up from germline, CDR1 is SGHDT and CDR2 is YYEEEE.

This clonotype was found a few times. Written as DNA, the CDR3 is TGTGCCAGCAGCTTTGGCGGACAAGAGTACGAGCAGTACTTC. This translates into CASSFGGQEYEQYF. This sequence joins TRBV5-4 and TRBJ2-7; tentatively, D is TRBD1 (5 bases). V lost 2 bases to trimming and J lost 4 bases, with 13 bases between them. The CDR3 runs to 14 residues. The germline CDR1 and CDR2 sequences are SGHNT and YYREEE (reference sequence). The full variable domain, completed using reference TRBV5-4 and TRBJ2-7, is ETGVTQSPTHLIKTRGQQVTLRCSSQSGHNTVSWYQQALGQGPQFIFQYYREEENGRGNFPPRFSGLQFPNYSSELNVNALELDDSALYLCASSFGGQEYEQYFGPGTRLTVT.

The V gene is TRBV6-1, the J gene TRBJ2-2; TRBD2 might be the D (5 bases). The length of the CDR3 is 14 residues. Trimming removed 2 bases from V and 8 bases from J, with 12 bases in between. In germline, CDR1 is MNHNS, CDR2 SASEGT. The DNA of the CDR3 is TGTGCCAGCAGTGAATTACTACCGGGGGGGGAGCTGTTTTTT. Translation: CASSELLPGGELFF.

The chain employs TRBV7-6 and TRBJ2-5; tentative D call: TRBD2 (6 bases). Germline CDR1 and CDR2: SGHVS and FNYEAQ. The V gene lost 5 bases and the J gene lost 0 bases, with 19 bases spanning the gap. There are 17 residues in the CDR3. The CDR3 spells CASSPTNGGLNQETQYF. For the CDR3, the DNA is TGTGCCAGCAGCCCCACAAACGGCGGACTAAACCAAGAGACCCAGTACTTC.

The CDR3, as DNA: TGCAGTGCTACAGGGGTGGCTCAGCCCCAGCATTTT. Translating gives CSATGVAQPQHF. The chain combines TRBV20-1 with TRBJ1-5, with a weak D call TRBD1 (6 bases). The V gene lost 4 bases and the J gene lost 6 bases, with 10 bases spanning the gap. The CDR3 covers 12 residues. CDR1 and CDR2 (germline): DFQATT, SNEGSKA (reference sequence).

This chain uses TRBV6-2 or TRBV6-3 with TRBJ2-1, with D possibly matching TRBD2 (7 bases). Between the trimmed V and J ends, which lost 8 bases and 4 bases, there was a span of 18 bases. This CDR3 has 15 amino acids. Germline lookup yields CDR1 MNHEY and CDR2 SVGEGT. CDR3 bases: TGTGCCAGCCGGGCCGCAGGGGAGGGGTACAATGAGCAGTTCTTC. Encoded protein: CASRAAGEGYNEQFF.

This clonotype occurred many times. The chain has TRBV14 and TRBJ2-7; no clear D. The CDR3 is 15 amino acids. The germline V gene encodes CDR1 SGHDN and CDR2 FVKESK. The V and J ends lost 4 bases and 4 bases respectively, with 17 bases between them. The CDR3 DNA follows: TGTGCCAGCAGCCTGTACGCATCCTTAGGGTACGAGCAGTACTTC. Its protein is CASSLYASLGYEQYF.

The table lists this clonotype with a few counts. The chain joins TRBV14 to TRBJ2-7; D possibly matches TRBD1 or TRBD2 (5 bases each). The length of the CDR3 is 15 residues. V lost 5 bases and J 3 bases, leaving 17 bases between the germline ends. Germline V gene data show CDR1 as SGHDN and CDR2 as FVKESK. CDR3 sequence (DNA): TGTGCCAGCAGCAAACCAGGGACGGATAACTACGAGCAGTACGTC. Translation gives CASSKPGTDNYEQYV.

This chain uses TRBV6-6 with TRBJ2-5; D might be TRBD1 or TRBD2, each matching 5 bases. CDR3 length: 14 amino acids. Trimming pared 2 bases from V and 5 bases from J, leaving 12 bases between. Germline V gene lookup returns CDR1 MNHNY and CDR2 SVGAGI (reference sequence). CDR3 loop: CASSYMGRPETQYF. The CDR3 region has the DNA TGTGCCAGCAGTTACATGGGACGGCCGGAGACCCAGTACTTC.

CDR3 bases: TGCAGTGCCTTTCAGGGGGCTGGAAACACCATATATTTT. This gives the protein CSAFQGAGNTIYF. The chain recombines TRBV20-1 with TRBJ1-3; 7 nucleotides agree with TRBD1. Germline CDR1 reads DFQATT; CDR2 reads SNEGSKA (reference sequence). Trimming cost V 6 bases and J 2 bases; bases outside gene matches: 4. This CDR3 is 13 amino acids long.